The rows below give T cell receptor beta chains drawn from one sample of a study of T cells in localized non-small cell lung cancer. Assay: immunoSEQ multiplex PCR; the TCRdb copy retains only in-frame clones and omits some. Counted here are about 12,000 clones, about 82% occurring once; the ten biggest clones make up roughly 60%. The sample was peripheral blood, taken before any cancer treatment. All receptors come from a male donor aged 60 or over with stage III lung adenocarcinoma. Both conserved end residues are part of each CDR3. The D gene is left open where the match is weak. Not every row has a clone size; where given, it reads once, few, many or a size class.

j_call clone_size v_call d_call cdr3_nt cdr3_aa
TRBJ2-2 few TRBV5-5 NA TGTGCCAGCAGCATAGAACAGGGATCAAACACCGGGGAGCTGTTTTTT CASSIEQGSNTGELFF
TRBJ2-1 NA TRBV5-4 NA TGTGCCAGCAGCCCCACCGCTAGCGAACGAACCTACAATGAGCAGTTCTTC CASSPTASERTYNEQFF
TRBJ2-1 NA TRBV10-2 NA TGCGCCAGCGGAGGGGGGAATGAGCAGTTCTTC CASGGGNEQFF
TRBJ1-1 few TRBV19 NA TGTGCCAGTAGTCCGAACAGACAGACTCTAACAAGGACTGAAGCTTTCTTT CASSPNRQTLTRTEAFF
TRBJ2-2 NA TRBV19 NA TGTGCCAGTACCTCGGGTCTCGGAGTGGCCGGGGAGCTGTTTTTT CASTSGLGVAGELFF
TRBJ2-2 NA TRBV6-4 NA TGTGCCAGCAGTGTGTCCCCGGGCACCGGGGAGCTGTTTTTT CASSVSPGTGELFF
TRBJ2-7 NA TRBV5-5 TRBD1 TGTGCCAGCAGCTTGAGACAGGGGTCGCGTGAGCAGTACTTC CASSLRQGSREQYF
TRBJ1-6 NA TRBV27 TRBD1 TGTGCCAGCAGGAACGCCGGGACAGGGGTTTCACCCCTCCACTTT CASRNAGTGVSPLHF
TRBJ2-2 NA TRBV27 NA TGTGCCAGCAGCCGCCTGCTTGGGGGGGCGGGGTTCGGGGAGCTGTTTTTT CASSRLLGGAGFGELFF
TRBJ1-3 NA TRBV2 NA TGTGCCAGCAGTGAAACCTCCGGGGCCTCAGGAAACACCATATATTTT CASSETSGASGNTIYF
TRBJ2-7 NA TRBV6-6 TRBD1 TGTGCCAGCAGGGAGAGGGAACAGGGGACCTACGAGCAGTACTTC CASREREQGTYEQYF
TRBJ1-2 NA TRBV9 NA TGTGCCAGCAGCGCTCGAGGGGCTAACTATGGCTACACCTTC CASSARGANYGYTF
TRBJ1-5 NA TRBV5-8 NA TGTGCCAGCAGCCTTGGAGGGTATCAGCCCCAGCATTTT CASSLGGYQPQHF
TRBJ2-6 NA TRBV18 NA TGTGCCAGCTCACCTATTGACTCTGGGGCCAACGTCCTGACTTTC CASSPIDSGANVLTF
TRBJ1-3 NA TRBV19 NA TGTGCCAGTAGTCTGTCATCAGGCGCGGACACCATATATTTT CASSLSSGADTIYF
TRBJ2-1 NA TRBV7-2 TRBD1 TGTGCCAGCAGCTTACGGACAGGGGAAAATGAGCAGTTCTTC CASSLRTGENEQFF
TRBJ2-7 NA TRBV5-6 TRBD1 TGTGCCAGCAGCCCGGACAGGGGATTACTTGAGCAGTACTTC CASSPDRGLLEQYF
TRBJ2-7 once TRBV10-2 NA TGCGCCAGCAGTGAGTCGACTGGCAGATCCCTCTACGAGCAGTACTTC CASSESTGRSLYEQYF
TRBJ2-7 NA TRBV27 NA TGTGCCAGCAAAGGGAACAGCTACGAGCAGTACTTC CASKGNSYEQYF
TRBJ2-1 NA TRBV7-2 TRBD1 TGTGCCAGCAGCTTGACAGGGGGGGCCCAAAATGAGCAGTTCTTC CASSLTGGAQNEQFF
TRBJ1-6 NA TRBV19 NA TGTGCCAGTAGTACCACGGGGTCGGCCGAGATTAATTCACCCCTCCACTTT CASSTTGSAEINSPLHF
TRBJ1-3 NA TRBV19 NA TGTGCCAGTAGAAGCAGGTCTTTAGGTGGAAACACCATATATTTT CASRSRSLGGNTIYF
TRBJ1-6 NA TRBV6-6 NA TGTGCCAGCAGCCCATGGGGGGCCGGTTCACCCCTCCACTTT CASSPWGAGSPLHF
TRBJ1-1 once TRBV6-4 NA TGTGCCAGCAGCCGGGCAGGGGACACTGAAGCTTTCTTT CASSRAGDTEAFF
TRBJ1-1 NA TRBV10-1 NA TGCGCCAGCAAATTAGGGCCTAGGCGTGACCCCTATGAAGCTTTCTTT CASKLGPRRDPYEAFF
TRBJ1-1 NA TRBV28 NA TGTGCCAGCAATCCCGACAGCCTGAGAACTGAAGCTTTCTTT CASNPDSLRTEAFF
TRBJ2-7 NA TRBV30 NA TGTGCCTGGCAAGGGCGGGGCTACGAGCAGTACTTC CAWQGRGYEQYF
TRBJ1-5 once TRBV6-5 NA TGTGCCAGCAGTTACTCCCAAAATCAGCCCCAGCATTTT CASSYSQNQPQHF
TRBJ1-2 NA TRBV5-1 NA TGCGCCAGCAGCTTGGAGGGTGCGACTGGCTACACCTTC CASSLEGATGYTF
TRBJ2-7 NA TRBV30 NA TGTGCCTGGAGTACGACGGGACGGTACGAGCAGTACTTC CAWSTTGRYEQYF
TRBJ1-4 NA TRBV7-9 TRBD1 TGTGCCAGCAGCCCCAATACAGGGGTCGAAAAACTGTTTTTT CASSPNTGVEKLFF